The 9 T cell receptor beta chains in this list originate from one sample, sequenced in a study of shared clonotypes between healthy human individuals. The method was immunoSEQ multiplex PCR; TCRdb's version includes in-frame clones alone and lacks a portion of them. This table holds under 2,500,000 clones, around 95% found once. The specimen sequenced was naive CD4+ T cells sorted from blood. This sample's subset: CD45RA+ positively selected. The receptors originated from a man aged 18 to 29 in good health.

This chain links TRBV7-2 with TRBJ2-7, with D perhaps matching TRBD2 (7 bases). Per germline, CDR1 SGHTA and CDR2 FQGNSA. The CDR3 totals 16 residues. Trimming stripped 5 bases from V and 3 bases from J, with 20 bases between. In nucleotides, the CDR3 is TGTGCCAGCAGCCTTACGAGGGGGGGTCAGTTCTACGAGCAGTACTTC. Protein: CASSLTRGGQFYEQYF.

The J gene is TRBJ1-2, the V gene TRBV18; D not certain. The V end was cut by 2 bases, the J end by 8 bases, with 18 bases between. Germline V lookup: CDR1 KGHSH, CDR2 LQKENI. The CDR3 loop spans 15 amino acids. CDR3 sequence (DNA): TGTGCCAGCTCACCAACACACTCTTTATTTGAGGGCTACACCTTC. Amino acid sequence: CASSPTHSLFEGYTF. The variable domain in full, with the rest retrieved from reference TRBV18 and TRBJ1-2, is NAGVMQNPRHLVRRRGQEARLRCSPMKGHSHVYWYRQLPEEGLKFMVYLQKENIIDESGMPKERFSAEFPKEGPSILRIQQVVRGDSAAYFCASSPTHSLFEGYTFGSGTRLTVV.

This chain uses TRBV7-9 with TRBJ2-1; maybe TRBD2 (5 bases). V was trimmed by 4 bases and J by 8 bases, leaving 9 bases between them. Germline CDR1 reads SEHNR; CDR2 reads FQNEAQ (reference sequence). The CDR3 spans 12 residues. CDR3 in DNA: TGTGCCAGCAGCTGGGTTAGCGATGAGCAGTTCTTC. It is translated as CASSWVSDEQFF.

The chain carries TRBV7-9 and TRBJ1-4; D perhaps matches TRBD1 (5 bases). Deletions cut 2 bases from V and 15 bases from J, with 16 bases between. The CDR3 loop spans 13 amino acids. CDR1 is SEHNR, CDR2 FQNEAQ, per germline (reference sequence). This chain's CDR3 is CASSLLESGPVFF. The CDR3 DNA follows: TGTGCCAGCAGCTTACTCGAATCAGGGCCAGTGTTTTTT.

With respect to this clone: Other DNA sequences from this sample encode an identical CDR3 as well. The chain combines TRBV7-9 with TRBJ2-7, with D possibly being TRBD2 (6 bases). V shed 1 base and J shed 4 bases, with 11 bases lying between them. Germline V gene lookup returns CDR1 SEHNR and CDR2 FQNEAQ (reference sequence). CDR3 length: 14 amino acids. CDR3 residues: CASSLGGLAYEQYF. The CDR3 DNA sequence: TGTGCCAGCAGCTTAGGGGGACTTGCTTACGAGCAGTACTTC. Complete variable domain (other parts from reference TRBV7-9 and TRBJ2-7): DTGVSQNPRHKITKRGQNVTFRCDPISEHNRLYWYRQTLGQGPEFLTYFQNEAQLEKSRLLSDRFSAERPKGSFSTLEIQRTEQGDSAMYLCASSLGGLAYEQYFGPGTRLTVT.

This CDR3 reads CASSFRDRSYNEQFF. CDR3 nucleotides: TGCGCCAGCAGCTTCCGGGACAGGAGCTACAATGAGCAGTTCTTC. This chain joins TRBV5-1 and TRBJ2-1, with 8 bases identical to TRBD1. The CDR3 has 15 amino acids. V lost 2 bases, J lost 3 bases, and 4 bases stayed unmatched. Germline CDR1 and CDR2: SGHRS and YFSETQ.

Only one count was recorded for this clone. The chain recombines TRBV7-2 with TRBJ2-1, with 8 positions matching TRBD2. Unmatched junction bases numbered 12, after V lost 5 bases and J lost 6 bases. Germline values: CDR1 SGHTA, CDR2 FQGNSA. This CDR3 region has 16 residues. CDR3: CASSGFPRSGGNEQFF. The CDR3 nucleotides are TGTGCCAGCAGCGGTTTCCCTCGCAGCGGGGGCAATGAGCAGTTCTTC. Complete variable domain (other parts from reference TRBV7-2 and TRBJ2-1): GAGVSQSPSNKVTEKGKDVELRCDPISGHTALYWYRQSLGQGLEFLIYFQGNSAPDKSGLPSDRFSAERTGGSVSTLTIQRTQQEDSAVYLCASSGFPRSGGNEQFFGPGTRLTVL.

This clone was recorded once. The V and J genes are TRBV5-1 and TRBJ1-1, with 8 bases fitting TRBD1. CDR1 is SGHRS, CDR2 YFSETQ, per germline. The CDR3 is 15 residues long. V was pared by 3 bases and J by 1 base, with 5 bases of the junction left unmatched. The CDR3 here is CASSSTGASNTEAFF. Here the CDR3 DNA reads TGCGCCAGCAGCTCGACAGGGGCTTCGAACACTGAAGCTTTCTTT.

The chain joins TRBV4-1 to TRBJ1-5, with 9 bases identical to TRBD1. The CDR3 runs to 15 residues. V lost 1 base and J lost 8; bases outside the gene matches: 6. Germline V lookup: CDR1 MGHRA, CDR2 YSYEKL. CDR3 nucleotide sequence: TGCGCCAGCAGCCAAGGACAACAGGGGGCGAAGCCCCAGCATTTT. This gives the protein CASSQGQQGAKPQHF.